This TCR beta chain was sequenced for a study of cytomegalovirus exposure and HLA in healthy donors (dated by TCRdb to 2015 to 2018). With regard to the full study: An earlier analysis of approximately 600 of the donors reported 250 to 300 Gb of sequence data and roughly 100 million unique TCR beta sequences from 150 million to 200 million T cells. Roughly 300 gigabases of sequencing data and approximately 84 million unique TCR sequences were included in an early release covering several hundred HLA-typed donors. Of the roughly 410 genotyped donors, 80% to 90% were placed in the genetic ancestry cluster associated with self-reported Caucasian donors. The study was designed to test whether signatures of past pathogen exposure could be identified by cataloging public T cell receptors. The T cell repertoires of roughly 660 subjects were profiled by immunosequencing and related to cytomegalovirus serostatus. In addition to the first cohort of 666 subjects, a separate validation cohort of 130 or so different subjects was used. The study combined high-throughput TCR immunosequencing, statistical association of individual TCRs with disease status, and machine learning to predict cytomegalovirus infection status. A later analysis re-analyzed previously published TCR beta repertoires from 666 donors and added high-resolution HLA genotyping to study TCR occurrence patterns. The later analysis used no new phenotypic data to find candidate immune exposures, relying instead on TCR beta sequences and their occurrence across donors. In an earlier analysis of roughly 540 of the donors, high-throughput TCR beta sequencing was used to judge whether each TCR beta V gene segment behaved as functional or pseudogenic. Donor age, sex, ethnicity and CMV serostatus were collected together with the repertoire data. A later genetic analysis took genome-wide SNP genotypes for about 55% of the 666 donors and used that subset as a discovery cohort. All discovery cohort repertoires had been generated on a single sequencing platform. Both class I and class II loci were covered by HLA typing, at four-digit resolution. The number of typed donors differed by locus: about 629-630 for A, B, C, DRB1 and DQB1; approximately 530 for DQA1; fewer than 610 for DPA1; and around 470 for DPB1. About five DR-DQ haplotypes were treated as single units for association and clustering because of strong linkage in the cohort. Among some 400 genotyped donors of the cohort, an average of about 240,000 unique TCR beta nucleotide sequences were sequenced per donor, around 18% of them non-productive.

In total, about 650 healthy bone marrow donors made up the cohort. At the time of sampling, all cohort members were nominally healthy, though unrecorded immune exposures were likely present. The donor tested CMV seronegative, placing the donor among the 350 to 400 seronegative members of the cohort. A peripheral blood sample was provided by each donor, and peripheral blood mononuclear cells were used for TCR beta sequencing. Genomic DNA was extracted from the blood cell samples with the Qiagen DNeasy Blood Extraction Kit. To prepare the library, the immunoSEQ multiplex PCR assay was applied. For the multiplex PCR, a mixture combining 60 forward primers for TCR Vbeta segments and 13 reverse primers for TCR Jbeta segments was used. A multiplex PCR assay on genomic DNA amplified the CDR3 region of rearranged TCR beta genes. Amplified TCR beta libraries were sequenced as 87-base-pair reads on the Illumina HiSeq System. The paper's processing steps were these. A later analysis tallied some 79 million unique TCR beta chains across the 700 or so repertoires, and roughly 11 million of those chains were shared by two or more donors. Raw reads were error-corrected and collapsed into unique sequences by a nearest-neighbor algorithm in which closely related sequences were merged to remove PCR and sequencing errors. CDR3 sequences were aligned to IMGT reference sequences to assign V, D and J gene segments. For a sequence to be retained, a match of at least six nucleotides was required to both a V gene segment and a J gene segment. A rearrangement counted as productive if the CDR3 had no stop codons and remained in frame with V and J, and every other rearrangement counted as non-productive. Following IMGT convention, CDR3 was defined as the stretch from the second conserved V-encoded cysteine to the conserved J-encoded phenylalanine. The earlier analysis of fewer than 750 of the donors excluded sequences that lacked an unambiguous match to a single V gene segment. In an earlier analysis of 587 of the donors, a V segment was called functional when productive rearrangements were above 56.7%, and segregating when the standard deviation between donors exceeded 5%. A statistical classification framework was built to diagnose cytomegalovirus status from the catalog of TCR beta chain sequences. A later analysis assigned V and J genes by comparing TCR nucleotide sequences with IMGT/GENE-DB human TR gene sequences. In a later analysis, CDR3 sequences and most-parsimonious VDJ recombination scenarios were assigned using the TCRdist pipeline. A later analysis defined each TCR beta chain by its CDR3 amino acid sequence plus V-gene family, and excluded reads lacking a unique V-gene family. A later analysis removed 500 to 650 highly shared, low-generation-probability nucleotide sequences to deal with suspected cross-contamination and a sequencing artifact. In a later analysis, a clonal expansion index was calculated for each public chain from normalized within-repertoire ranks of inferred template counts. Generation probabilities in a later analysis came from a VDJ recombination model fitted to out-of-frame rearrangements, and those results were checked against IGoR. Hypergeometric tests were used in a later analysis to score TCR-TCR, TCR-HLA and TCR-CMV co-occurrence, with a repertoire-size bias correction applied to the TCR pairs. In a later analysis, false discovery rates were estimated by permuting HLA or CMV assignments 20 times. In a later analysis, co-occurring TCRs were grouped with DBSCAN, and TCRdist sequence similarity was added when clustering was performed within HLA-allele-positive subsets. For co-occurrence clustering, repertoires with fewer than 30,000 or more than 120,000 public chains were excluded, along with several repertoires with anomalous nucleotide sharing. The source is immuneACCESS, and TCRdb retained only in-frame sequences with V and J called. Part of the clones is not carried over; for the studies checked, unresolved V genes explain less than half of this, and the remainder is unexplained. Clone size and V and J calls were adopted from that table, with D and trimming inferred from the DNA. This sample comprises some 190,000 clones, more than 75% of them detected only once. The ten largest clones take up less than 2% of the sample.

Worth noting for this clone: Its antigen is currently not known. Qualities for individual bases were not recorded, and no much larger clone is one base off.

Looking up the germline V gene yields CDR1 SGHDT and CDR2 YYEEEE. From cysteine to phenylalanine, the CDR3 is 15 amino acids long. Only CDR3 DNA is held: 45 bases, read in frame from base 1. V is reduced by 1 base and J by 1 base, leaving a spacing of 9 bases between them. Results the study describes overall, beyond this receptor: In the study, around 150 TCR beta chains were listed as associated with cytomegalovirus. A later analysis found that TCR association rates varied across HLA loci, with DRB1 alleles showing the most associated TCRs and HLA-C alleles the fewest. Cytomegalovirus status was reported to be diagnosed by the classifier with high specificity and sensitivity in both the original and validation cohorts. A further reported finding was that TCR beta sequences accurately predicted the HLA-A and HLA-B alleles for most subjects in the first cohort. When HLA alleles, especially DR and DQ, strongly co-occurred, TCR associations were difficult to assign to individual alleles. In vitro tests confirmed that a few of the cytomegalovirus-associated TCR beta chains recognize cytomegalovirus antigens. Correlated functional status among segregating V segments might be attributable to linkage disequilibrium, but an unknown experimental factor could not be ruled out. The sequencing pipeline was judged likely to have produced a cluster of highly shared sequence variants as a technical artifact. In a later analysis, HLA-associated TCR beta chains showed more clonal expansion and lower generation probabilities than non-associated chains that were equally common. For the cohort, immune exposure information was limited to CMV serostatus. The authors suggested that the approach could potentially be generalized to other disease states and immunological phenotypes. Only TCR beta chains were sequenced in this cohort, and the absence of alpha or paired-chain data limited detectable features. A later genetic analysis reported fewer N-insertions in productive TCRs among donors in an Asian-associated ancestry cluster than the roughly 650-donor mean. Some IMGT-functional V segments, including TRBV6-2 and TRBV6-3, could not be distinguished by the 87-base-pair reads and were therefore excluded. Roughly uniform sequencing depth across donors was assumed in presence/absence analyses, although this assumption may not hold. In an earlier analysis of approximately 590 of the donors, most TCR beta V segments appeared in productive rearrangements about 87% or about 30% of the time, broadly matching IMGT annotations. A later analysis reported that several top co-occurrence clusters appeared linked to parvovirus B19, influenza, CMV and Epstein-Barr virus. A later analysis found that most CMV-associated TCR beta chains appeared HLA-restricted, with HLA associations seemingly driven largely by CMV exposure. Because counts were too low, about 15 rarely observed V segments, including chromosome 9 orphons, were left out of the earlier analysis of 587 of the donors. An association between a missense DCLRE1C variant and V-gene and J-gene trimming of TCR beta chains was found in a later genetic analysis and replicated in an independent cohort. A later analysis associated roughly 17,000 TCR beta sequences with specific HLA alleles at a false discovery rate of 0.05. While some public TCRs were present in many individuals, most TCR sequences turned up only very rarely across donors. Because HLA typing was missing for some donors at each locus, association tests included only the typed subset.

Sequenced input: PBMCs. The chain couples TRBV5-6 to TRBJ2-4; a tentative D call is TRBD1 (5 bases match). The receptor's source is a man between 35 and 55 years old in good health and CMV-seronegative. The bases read TGTGCCAGCAGCTTGTCCAGGGTGGCCAAAAACATTCAGTACTTC. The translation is CASSLSRVAKNIQYF.